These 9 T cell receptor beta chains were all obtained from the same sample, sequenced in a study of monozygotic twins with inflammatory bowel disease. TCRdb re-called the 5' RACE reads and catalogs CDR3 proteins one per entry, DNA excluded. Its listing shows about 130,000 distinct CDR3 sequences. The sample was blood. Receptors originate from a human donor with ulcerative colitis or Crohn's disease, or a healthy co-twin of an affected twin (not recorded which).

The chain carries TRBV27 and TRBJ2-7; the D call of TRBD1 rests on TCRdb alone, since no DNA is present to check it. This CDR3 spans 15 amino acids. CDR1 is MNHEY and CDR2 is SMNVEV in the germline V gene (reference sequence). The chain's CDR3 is CASSTVGTGAYEQYF.

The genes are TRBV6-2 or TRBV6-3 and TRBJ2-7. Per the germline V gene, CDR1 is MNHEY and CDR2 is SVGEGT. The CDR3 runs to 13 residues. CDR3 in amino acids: CASSYSEADEQYF.

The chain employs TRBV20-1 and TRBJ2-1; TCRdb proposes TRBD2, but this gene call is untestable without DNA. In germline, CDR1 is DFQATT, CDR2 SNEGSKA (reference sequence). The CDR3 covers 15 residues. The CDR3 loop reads CSAYLRLAKYNEQFF.

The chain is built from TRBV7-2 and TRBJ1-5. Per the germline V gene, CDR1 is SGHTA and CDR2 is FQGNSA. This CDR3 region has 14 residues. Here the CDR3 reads CASSLLGIMEPQHF. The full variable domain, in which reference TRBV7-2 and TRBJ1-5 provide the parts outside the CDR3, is GAGVSQSPSNKVTEKGKDVELRCDPISGHTALYWYRQSLGQGLEFLIYFQGNSAPDKSGLPSDRFSAERTGGSVSTLTIQRTQQEDSAVYLCASSLLGIMEPQHFGDGTRLSIL.

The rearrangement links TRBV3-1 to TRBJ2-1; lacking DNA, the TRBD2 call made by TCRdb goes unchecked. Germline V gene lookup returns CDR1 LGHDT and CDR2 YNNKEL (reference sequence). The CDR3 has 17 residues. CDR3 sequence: CASSQQGLAGGVNEQFF.

CDR3 sequence reads: CSVGGAGAEQFF. The V gene is TRBV29-1, the J gene TRBJ2-1; TCRdb reports TRBD1, a call that lacks DNA to check it against. This CDR3 region has 12 residues. Germline CDR1 SQVTM, CDR2 ANQGSEA.

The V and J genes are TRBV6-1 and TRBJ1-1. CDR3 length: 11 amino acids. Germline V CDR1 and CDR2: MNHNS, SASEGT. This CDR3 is CASTPGLTAFF.

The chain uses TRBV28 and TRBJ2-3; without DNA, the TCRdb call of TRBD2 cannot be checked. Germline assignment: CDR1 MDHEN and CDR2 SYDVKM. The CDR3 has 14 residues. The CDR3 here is CASSTPGLAFTQYF. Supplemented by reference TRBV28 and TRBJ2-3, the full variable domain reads DVKVTQSSRYLVKRTGEKVFLECVQDMDHENMFWYRQDPGLGLRLIYFSYDVKMKEKGDIPEGYSVSREKKERFSLILESASTNQTSMYLCASSTPGLAFTQYFGPGTRLTVL.

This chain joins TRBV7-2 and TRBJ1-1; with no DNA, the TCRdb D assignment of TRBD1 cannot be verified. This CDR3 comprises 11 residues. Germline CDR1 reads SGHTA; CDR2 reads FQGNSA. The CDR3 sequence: CASSLGIEAFF.